This TCR beta chain was captured in a study of cytomegalovirus exposure and HLA in healthy donors. Findings and caveats of the study: CMV serostatus was the sole immune exposure data available.

PCR was performed using 60 Vbeta and 13 Jbeta primers. Method: immunoSEQ multiplex PCR; TCRdb's copy keeps in-frame clones and lacks some. The sample comprises some 190,000 clones, roughly 90% of which are singletons, and less than 1.3% rests with the top ten. A note on this clone: Its antigen is unknown.

Donors showed nominal health when sampled, although they likely had unrecorded immune exposures. Germline values: CDR1 MDHEN, CDR2 SYDVKM. The CDR3 totals 14 residues. V shed 5 bases and J 7 bases; nucleotides not matched to a gene: 8. The J gene is TRBJ1-5, the V gene TRBV28; 7 bases align to TRBD1. The origin of this receptor is a boy aged 2-9 years in good health and CMV-seronegative. Sequencing used PBMCs. The CDR3 sequence: CASSGYRGTQPQHF. In nucleotides, the CDR3 is TGTGCCAGCAGTGGGTACAGGGGAACCCAGCCCCAGCATTTT.